This T cell receptor (beta chain) was captured in a study of early stage breast cancer tumors. Study summary: Average read coverage per sample was 7.5 to 10-fold.

Trimming took 2 bases from V and 4 from J, leaving 18 bases between them. The CDR3 is made up of 16 amino acids. TCRdb keeps only in-frame clones here, not all; method: immunoSEQ multiplex PCR. This sample carries about 69,000 clones, over 80% of them seen once, and the ten largest clones take roughly 4.7%. This rearrangement joins TRBV23-1 to TRBJ2-7; D may match TRBD1 or TRBD2 (5 bases each). TRBV23-1 counts as an open reading frame of uncertain function. The sample consisted of blood. The receptor's source is a person aged 35-55 years with breast cancer. The CDR3 DNA is TGCGCCAGCAGTCAAAGTCAGGGAGCTACTTTTTACGAGCAGTACTTC. Its translation is CASSQSQGATFYEQYF.